Shown below are 12 T cell receptor beta chains from a single sample sequenced in a study of T cell responses to AZD1222 COVID-19 vaccine. Here immunoSEQ multiplex PCR was the method, and the copy in TCRdb shows in-frame clones only, minus some. The data show roughly 160,000 clones, roughly 88% seen once. Material: peripheral blood, obtained 28 days after the second AZD1222 dose. Source of these receptors: an adult who received the AZD1222 COVID-19 vaccine.

The J gene is TRBJ1-3, the V gene TRBV10-3; D unresolved. The CDR3 length is 17 residues. Germline-derived CDR1 and CDR2 are ENHRY and SYGVKD. Between the trimmed V and J ends, which lost 4 bases and 8 bases, there was a span of 24 bases. For the CDR3, the DNA is TGTGCCATCAGTGGCCCCGGCACATCCAAGGCGGGAGACACCATATATTTT. It specifies CAISGPGTSKAGDTIYF.

The chain carries TRBV30 and TRBJ1-6, with D perhaps TRBD1 (5 bases). Germline V gene lookup returns CDR1 GTSNPN and CDR2 SVGIG (reference sequence). The CDR3 runs 18 residues. V was shortened by 5 bases and J by 7 bases, with 27 bases between the two germline ends. CDR3: CAWSTGIIGVGRNSPLHF. In DNA form, the CDR3 reads TGTGCCTGGTCTACCGGGATCATAGGGGTGGGGCGGAATTCACCCCTCCACTTT.

The J gene is TRBJ2-7, the V gene TRBV19, with D uncertain. Trimming took off 9 bases at V and 0 bases at J, with 12 bases between the two ends. This CDR3 contains 13 residues. Germline CDR1 LNHDA, CDR2 SQIVND (reference sequence). The CDR3 protein is CASKDGSSYEQYF. CDR3 coding DNA: TGTGCCAGCAAGGATGGCAGCTCCTACGAGCAGTACTTC. The full variable domain, completed using reference TRBV19 and TRBJ2-7, is DGGITQSPKYLFRKEGQNVTLSCEQNLNHDAMYWYRQDPGQGLRLIYYSQIVNDFQKGDIAEGYSVSREKKESFPLTVTSAQKNPTAFYLCASKDGSSYEQYFGPGTRLTVT.

The chain uses TRBV6-5 and TRBJ1-1; no definite D call. V was trimmed by 5 bases and J by 3 bases, leaving 16 bases between them. The germline V gene encodes CDR1 MNHEY and CDR2 SVGAGI. The CDR3 length is 15 residues. The DNA of the CDR3 is TGTGCCAGCAGTACCTCGACTACAGCAGACACTGAAGCTTTCTTT. Its protein product is CASSTSTTADTEAFF.

The CDR3 nucleotides read TGCGCCAGCGAACCGACAGGTTCTAACTATGGCTACACCTTC. Translating gives CASEPTGSNYGYTF. The rearrangement uses TRBV5-1 and TRBJ1-2, with D maybe TRBD1 (6 bases). V was shortened by 7 bases and J by 0 bases, with 13 bases between the two germline ends. In germline, CDR1 is SGHRS, CDR2 YFSETQ. The CDR3 has 14 amino acids.

The chain is built from TRBV5-4 and TRBJ2-1; 11 nucleotides match TRBD2. Trimming took 4 bases from V and 7 from J; bases not matched to a gene: 7. This CDR3 has 15 amino acids. The germline CDR1 and CDR2 sequences are SGHNT and YYREEE (reference sequence). The CDR3 DNA follows: TGTGCCAGCAGCCCTTTAGCGGGGGGGCCGAATGAGCAGTTCTTC. It codes for CASSPLAGGPNEQFF. The full variable domain, rest sourced from reference TRBV5-4 and TRBJ2-1, is ETGVTQSPTHLIKTRGQQVTLRCSSQSGHNTVSWYQQALGQGPQFIFQYYREEENGRGNFPPRFSGLQFPNYSSELNVNALELDDSALYLCASSPLAGGPNEQFFGPGTRLTVL.

This chain uses TRBV27 with TRBJ2-7, with a weak D call TRBD1 (5 bases). The CDR3 runs to 16 residues. Trimming took 8 bases from V and 0 from J, leaving 20 bases between them. Germline V lookup: CDR1 MNHEY, CDR2 SMNVEV (reference sequence). CDR3 residues: CASGAQRGLSSYEQYF. DNA for the CDR3: TGTGCCAGCGGGGCCCAAAGAGGATTGAGCTCCTACGAGCAGTACTTC.

The rearrangement joins TRBV6-4 to TRBJ1-1; no clear D gene. The CDR3 runs to 16 residues. Germline CDR1 is MRHNA and CDR2 is SNTAGT. Trimming shortened V by 2 bases and J by 0 bases, and 13 bases separated the two germline ends. The CDR3 protein is CASSDPEVSVNTEAFF. Here the CDR3 DNA reads TGTGCCAGCAGTGACCCAGAAGTAAGTGTGAACACTGAAGCTTTCTTT.

The chain uses TRBV6-5 and TRBJ1-2, with a possible D match to TRBD1 (6 bases). CDR1 is MNHEY, CDR2 SVGAGI, per germline. V lost 6 bases and J 7 bases, leaving 18 bases between the germline ends. This CDR3 is 14 amino acids long. The CDR3 protein is CASSRQTGSGGYTF. The CDR3 DNA follows: TGTGCCAGCAGCAGACAGACAGGTTCGGGTGGCTACACCTTC.

This clone was seen once. V is TRBV5-4 and J is TRBJ1-1; weak D call: TRBD1 (6 bases). The germline V gene encodes CDR1 SGHNT and CDR2 YYREEE (reference sequence). V was pared by 2 bases and J by 3 bases, with 11 bases between. The CDR3 consists of 14 residues. CDR3 in amino acids: CASSFGSGDTEAFF. The CDR3 nucleotides read TGTGCCAGCAGCTTTGGGTCAGGGGACACTGAAGCTTTCTTT. Supplemented by reference TRBV5-4 and TRBJ1-1, the full variable domain reads ETGVTQSPTHLIKTRGQQVTLRCSSQSGHNTVSWYQQALGQGPQFIFQYYREEENGRGNFPPRFSGLQFPNYSSELNVNALELDDSALYLCASSFGSGDTEAFFGQGTRLTVV.

The chain carries TRBV4-2 and TRBJ1-2; 11 nucleotides line up with TRBD1. Germline CDR1 is LGHNA and CDR2 is YNFKEQ. The CDR3 consists of 16 residues. J was trimmed by 2 bases and V by 4 bases; bases with no gene match: 6. The CDR3, as DNA: TGTGCCAGCAGCCTCCCGGGGGACAGGGGGAACTATGGCTACACCTTC. Protein product: CASSLPGDRGNYGYTF.

For the CDR3, the DNA is TGTGCCATCAGTGGGGGAATGAACACTGAAGCTTTCTTT. Amino acids: CAISGGMNTEAFF. The chain employs TRBV10-3 and TRBJ1-1; D is unresolved. The CDR3 extends over 13 amino acids. Per the germline V gene, CDR1 is ENHRY and CDR2 is SYGVKD. Between the trimmed V and J ends, which lost 4 bases and 0 bases, there was a span of 6 bases.